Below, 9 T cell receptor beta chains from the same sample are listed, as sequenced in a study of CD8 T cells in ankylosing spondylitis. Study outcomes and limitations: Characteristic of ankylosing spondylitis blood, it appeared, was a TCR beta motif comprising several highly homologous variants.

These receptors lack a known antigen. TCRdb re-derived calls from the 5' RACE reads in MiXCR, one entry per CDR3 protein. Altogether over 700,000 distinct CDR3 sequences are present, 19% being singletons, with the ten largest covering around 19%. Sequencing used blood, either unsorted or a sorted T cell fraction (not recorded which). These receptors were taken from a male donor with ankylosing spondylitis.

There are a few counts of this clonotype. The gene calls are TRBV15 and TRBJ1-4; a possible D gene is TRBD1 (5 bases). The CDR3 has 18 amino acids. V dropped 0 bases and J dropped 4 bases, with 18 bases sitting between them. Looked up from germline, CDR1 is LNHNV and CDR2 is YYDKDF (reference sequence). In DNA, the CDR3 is TGTGCCACCAGCAGAGACGGGGCCCTGGGCCTTGTTAATGAAAAACTGTTTTTT. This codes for CATSRDGALGLVNEKLFF.

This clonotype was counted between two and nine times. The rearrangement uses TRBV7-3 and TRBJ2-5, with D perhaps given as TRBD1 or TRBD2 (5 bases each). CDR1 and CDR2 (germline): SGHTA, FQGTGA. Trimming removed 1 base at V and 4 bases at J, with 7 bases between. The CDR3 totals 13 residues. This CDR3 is CASSLNGGETQYF. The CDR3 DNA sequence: TGTGCCAGCAGCTTAAATGGGGGAGAGACCCAGTACTTC.

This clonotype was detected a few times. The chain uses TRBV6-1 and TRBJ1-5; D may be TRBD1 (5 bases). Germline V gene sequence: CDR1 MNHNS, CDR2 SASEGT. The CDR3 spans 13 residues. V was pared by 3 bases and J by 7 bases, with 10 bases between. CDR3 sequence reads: CASSDQGVQPQHF. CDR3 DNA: TGTGCCAGCAGTGACCAAGGGGTGCAGCCCCAGCATTTT.

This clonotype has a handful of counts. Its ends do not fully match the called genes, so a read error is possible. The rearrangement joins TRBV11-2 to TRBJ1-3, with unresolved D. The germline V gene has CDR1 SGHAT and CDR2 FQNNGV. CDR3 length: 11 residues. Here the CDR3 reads CASSLGGASRF. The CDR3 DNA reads TGTGCCAGCAGCTTAGGGGGAGCATCCCGTTTT.

This CDR3 is CASSFRLPGYNEQFF. The CDR3 coding sequence is TGTGCCAGCAGTTTTCGTCTCCCAGGGTACAATGAGCAGTTCTTC. This rearrangement joins TRBV12-3 or TRBV12-4 to TRBJ2-1, with D perhaps matching TRBD1 (5 bases). Trimming took 3 bases from V and 4 from J, leaving 13 bases between them. The CDR3 length is 15 residues.

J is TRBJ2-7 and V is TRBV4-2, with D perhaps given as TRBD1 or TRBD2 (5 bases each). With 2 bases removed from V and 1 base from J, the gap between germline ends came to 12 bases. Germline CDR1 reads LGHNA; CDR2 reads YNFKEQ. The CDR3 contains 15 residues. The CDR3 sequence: CASSQSAGSSYEQYF. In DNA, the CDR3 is TGTGCCAGCAGCCAATCGGCAGGGAGTTCCTACGAGCAGTACTTC.

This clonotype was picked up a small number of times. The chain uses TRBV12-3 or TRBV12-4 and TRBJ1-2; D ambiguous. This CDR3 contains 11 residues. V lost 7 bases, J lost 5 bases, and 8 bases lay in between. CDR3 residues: CASKGVYGYTF. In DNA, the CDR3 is TGTGCCAGCAAAGGAGTTTATGGCTACACCTTC.

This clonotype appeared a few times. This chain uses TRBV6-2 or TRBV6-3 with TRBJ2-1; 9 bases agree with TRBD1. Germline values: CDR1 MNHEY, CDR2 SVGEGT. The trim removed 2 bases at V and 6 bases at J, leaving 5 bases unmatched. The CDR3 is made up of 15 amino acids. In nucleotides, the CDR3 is TGTGCCAGCAGTTACGGCGGGACAGGGTCCAATGAGCAGTTCTTC. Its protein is CASSYGGTGSNEQFF.

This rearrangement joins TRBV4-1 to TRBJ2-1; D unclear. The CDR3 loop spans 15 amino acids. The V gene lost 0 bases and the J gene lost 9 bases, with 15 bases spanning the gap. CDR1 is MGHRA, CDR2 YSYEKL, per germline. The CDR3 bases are TGCGCCAGCAGCCAAGAAAGATCCCCTTCTGGTGAGCAGTTCTTC. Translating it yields CASSQERSPSGEQFF.